This TCR beta chain was captured in a study of early T cells in non-severe SARS-CoV-2 infection. MiXCR was run by TCRdb on the 5' RACE reads, yielding one entry per CDR3 protein. This table has 50,000 to 75,000 distinct CDR3 sequences, 5.9% appearing once. This clonotype was picked up many times. Germline V gene sequence: CDR1 MNHNY, CDR2 SVGAGI (reference sequence). V was shortened by 0 bases and J by 0 bases, with 15 bases between the two germline ends. The CDR3 totals 18 residues. Here the sequenced sample was whole blood, taken at baseline. This chain links TRBV6-6 with TRBJ1-5; D is undetermined. This receptor was obtained from an adult who was a healthcare worker with PCR-confirmed SARS-CoV-2 infection or an uninfected control (not recorded which). CDR3 coding DNA: TGTGCCAGCAGTTACTCGAATCGAGAATTTTATAGCAATCAGCCCCAGCATTTT. Translated, it gives CASSYSNREFYSNQPQHF.